Shown below are 26 T cell receptor beta chains from a single sample sequenced in a study of blood T cell repertoires in COVID-19. Clones were sequenced by immunoSEQ multiplex PCR, and TCRdb holds only the in-frame ones, with some missing. The sample contains some 66,000 clones, roughly 80% of which appear only once. The specimen was peripheral blood. These TCRs come from a man aged 55 to 70 with acute or convalescent COVID-19.

This chain connects TRBV30 to TRBJ1-5; tentatively, D is TRBD1 (6 bases). This CDR3 is 15 amino acids long. The germline CDR1 and CDR2 sequences are GTSNPN and SVGIG (reference sequence). V gave up 0 bases and J gave up 2 bases, with 11 bases separating them. CDR3 coding DNA: TGTGCCTGGAGTGTAGGGGGGGCCGGCAATCAGCCCCAGCATTTT. Translated: CAWSVGGAGNQPQHF.

This sequence joins TRBV7-9 and TRBJ1-1; D unclear. CDR3 length: 14 residues. With 5 bases removed from V and 6 bases from J, the gap between germline ends came to 16 bases. Per the germline V gene, CDR1 is SEHNR and CDR2 is FQNEAQ (reference sequence). CDR3 loop: CASSKSVGIPEAFF. The CDR3 DNA is TGTGCCAGCAGCAAATCCGTCGGGATCCCTGAAGCTTTCTTT.

This clone was seen many times. The V call is TRBV7-6, the J call TRBJ2-2, with TRBD1 matching 9 bases. V trimming: 5 bases; J trimming: 3 bases; junction bases outside the gene matches: 4. The CDR3 spans 15 residues. Germline CDR1 reads SGHVS; CDR2 reads FNYEAQ. The CDR3 bases are TGTGCCAGCAGCAAACAGGGGGCGGACACCGGGGAGCTGTTTTTT. This translates into CASSKQGADTGELFF.

The chain has TRBV27 and TRBJ1-1, with TRBD1 as a possible D gene (5 bases). V gave up 7 bases and J gave up 0 bases, with 15 bases separating them. CDR3 length equals 15 residues. The germline V gene encodes CDR1 MNHEY and CDR2 SMNVEV (reference sequence). In DNA form, the CDR3 reads TGTGCCAGCACACGACAGCCAGGGATGAACACTGAAGCTTTCTTT. Protein product: CASTRQPGMNTEAFF.

The chain couples TRBV30 to TRBJ1-5; 9 positions agree with TRBD1. Germline V CDR1 and CDR2: GTSNPN, SVGIG (reference sequence). The trim removed 6 bases at V and 6 bases at J, leaving 9 bases unmatched. The CDR3 runs 14 residues. The CDR3 bases are TGTGCCTGCTTAACAGGGGGCGAGGGTCAGCCCCAGCATTTT. Residues: CACLTGGEGQPQHF.

This chain links TRBV6-5 with TRBJ1-5; TRBD1 aligns across 7 bases. This CDR3 has 12 residues. V dropped 10 bases and J dropped 7; count of bases not matched to a gene: 7. Germline V gene data show CDR1 as MNHEY and CDR2 as SVGAGI. For the CDR3, the DNA is TGTGCCACTACAGGGGCGTCACAGCCCCAGCATTTT. Amino acid sequence: CATTGASQPQHF.

There are a few counts of this clone. The chain employs TRBV6-6 and TRBJ1-5; TRBD1 matches at 9 bases. This CDR3 comprises 15 residues. V lost 7 bases to trimming and J lost 2 bases; unmatched junction nucleotides: 6. Germline values: CDR1 MNHNY, CDR2 SVGAGI (reference sequence). CDR3 in amino acids: CASTEGQGGNQPQHF. In nucleotides, the CDR3 is TGTGCCAGCACCGAGGGACAGGGAGGCAATCAGCCCCAGCATTTT.

The chain recombines TRBV11-2 with TRBJ1-2; no definite D call. V was shortened by 4 bases and J by 4 bases, with 13 bases between the two germline ends. Germline assignment: CDR1 SGHAT and CDR2 FQNNGV. The CDR3 has 14 amino acids. CDR3 loop: CASSWGGRAYGYTF. The CDR3 DNA reads TGTGCCAGCAGCTGGGGAGGACGGGCCTATGGCTACACCTTC.

V is TRBV4-1 and J is TRBJ1-2; perhaps TRBD1 as D (6 bases). Germline V gene sequence: CDR1 MGHRA, CDR2 YSYEKL. The V gene lost 6 bases and the J gene lost 4 bases, with 15 bases spanning the gap. This CDR3 spans 14 amino acids. Written as DNA, the CDR3 is TGCGCCAGCAGGCCGGTCGGGGGGCCCTATGGCTACACCTTC. Translation gives CASRPVGGPYGYTF.

This chain links TRBV11-3 with TRBJ1-1; D gene ambiguous. The CDR3 has 14 residues. Germline V CDR1 and CDR2: SGHNT, YENEEA. The V and J ends lost 0 bases and 2 bases respectively, with 7 bases between them. The CDR3 protein is CASSLDDSNTEAFF. In nucleotides, the CDR3 is TGTGCCAGCAGCTTAGATGACTCAAACACTGAAGCTTTCTTT.

This chain links TRBV3-1 (or the pseudogene TRBV3-2) with TRBJ2-2; 8 bases agree with TRBD1. Unmatched junction bases numbered 14, after V lost 10 bases and J lost 1 base. The V gene's germline CDR1 is LGHDT and CDR2 YNNKEL (reference sequence). This CDR3 contains 17 residues. CDR3 sequence: CATLEAGGLGNTGELFF. As DNA, the CDR3 is TGTGCCACCTTGGAGGCAGGGGGCTTGGGGAACACCGGGGAGCTGTTTTTT.

J is TRBJ1-6 and V is TRBV2; 7 positions agree with TRBD1. From germline, CDR1 is SNHLY and CDR2 FYNNEI. There are 16 residues in the CDR3. Germline trimming cut 7 bases from V and 0 bases from J; bases unmatched to any gene: 6. CDR3 loop: CASIRTGSSYNSPLHF. For the CDR3, the DNA is TGTGCCAGCATCAGGACAGGCAGCTCCTATAATTCACCCCTCCACTTT.

V and J are TRBV15 and TRBJ2-5, with D tentatively TRBD1 (5 bases). V lost 8 bases, J lost 6 bases, and 19 bases lay in between. CDR1 LNHNV and CDR2 YYDKDF come from the germline V gene (reference sequence). The CDR3 runs 14 residues. CDR3 loop: CATENGGGAQTQYF. The CDR3 DNA reads as TGTGCCACCGAGAATGGTGGTGGGGCCCAGACCCAGTACTTC.

This clone is a singleton in its sample. The chain's CDR3 is CASSEEGSGGVNEQFF. Here the CDR3 DNA reads TGTGCCAGCAGTGAAGAAGGTAGCGGGGGGGTCAATGAGCAGTTCTTC. V gene TRBV25-1 combines with J gene TRBJ2-1, with 11 bases lining up with TRBD2. This CDR3 is built from 16 residues. The J segment lost 6 bases and the V segment lost 2 bases, leaving 6 bases of the junction unmatched. The germline V gene encodes CDR1 MGHDK and CDR2 SYGVNS.

This chain connects TRBV18 to TRBJ1-1; 8 positions match TRBD1. The V gene's germline CDR1 is KGHSH and CDR2 LQKENI. V lost 6 bases to trimming and J lost 1 base; unmatched junction nucleotides: 4. The length of the CDR3 is 14 residues. The CDR3 loop reads CASSQGQANTEAFF. As DNA, the CDR3 is TGTGCCAGCTCCCAGGGACAGGCGAACACTGAAGCTTTCTTT.

The V and J genes are TRBV5-1 and TRBJ2-7; a possible D gene is TRBD2 (5 bases). This CDR3 region has 13 residues. Germline CDR1 is SGHRS and CDR2 is YFSETQ. Deletions cut 6 bases from V and 2 bases from J, with 12 bases between. Here the CDR3 reads CASNSGSAYEQYF. The CDR3 DNA sequence: TGCGCCAGCAACTCGGGGTCAGCCTACGAGCAGTACTTC.

The chain links TRBV7-2 to TRBJ1-3, with D hard to call. Germline CDR1 reads SGHTA; CDR2 reads FQGNSA. The CDR3 has 14 residues. Trimming pared 5 bases from V and 0 bases from J, leaving 8 bases between. CDR3 sequence reads: CASSPVFSGNTIYF. In DNA form, the CDR3 reads TGTGCCAGCAGCCCAGTCTTCTCTGGAAACACCATATATTTT.

The chain is built from TRBV2 and TRBJ2-2; D not resolved. V lost 6 bases and J 0 bases, leaving 8 bases between the germline ends. Germline lookup yields CDR1 SNHLY and CDR2 FYNNEI. The CDR3 loop spans 14 amino acids. CDR3 sequence (DNA): TGTGCCAGCAGGACTTGGCCGAACACCGGGGAGCTGTTTTTT. Encoded protein: CASRTWPNTGELFF.

V and J are TRBV10-1 and TRBJ2-5, with TRBD2 identical over 9 bases. Germline values: CDR1 WNHNN, CDR2 SYGVQD (reference sequence). Unmatched junction bases numbered 6, after V lost 5 bases and J lost 5 bases. The CDR3 covers 14 residues. CDR3 in DNA: TGCGCCAGCAGTAGCGGGGGGCTAGGGGAGACCCAGTACTTC. It encodes CASSSGGLGETQYF.

The genes are TRBV10-1 and TRBJ2-3; D may be TRBD2 (5 bases). The CDR3 has 16 amino acids. The V gene lost 0 bases and the J gene lost 6 bases, with 16 bases spanning the gap. Germline assignment: CDR1 WNHNN and CDR2 SYGVQD (reference sequence). The CDR3 region has the DNA TGCGCCAGCAGTGAGTCCACCTTACTAGTTTCGGATACGCAGTATTTT. Residues: CASSESTLLVSDTQYF.

This chain uses TRBV4-1 with TRBJ1-2, with 7 bases identical to TRBD1. CDR3 length: 14 residues. The V gene end was trimmed by 7 bases and the J gene end by 7 bases; junction bases not matched to a gene: 12. Germline V gene lookup returns CDR1 MGHRA and CDR2 YSYEKL. Here the CDR3 DNA reads TGCGCCAGCACCTTCGACCAGGGGGGTAGTGGCTACACCTTC. Translating it yields CASTFDQGGSGYTF.

The chain joins TRBV5-6 to TRBJ2-5; weak D call: TRBD1 (7 bases). CDR1 SGHDT and CDR2 YYEEEE come from the germline V gene. The CDR3 is 12 amino acids. Trimming shortened V by 5 bases and J by 9 bases, and 14 bases separated the two germline ends. The CDR3 region is CASRVQGDSQYF. CDR3 nucleotide sequence: TGTGCCAGCAGGGTTCAGGGGGACTCCCAGTACTTC.

A few counts support this clone. V gene TRBV2 combines with J gene TRBJ1-3; the match to TRBD1 covers 9 bases. The junction had 9 bases not matched to a gene; V was cut back by 5 bases and J by 7 bases. The CDR3 totals 15 residues. CDR1 is SNHLY, CDR2 FYNNEI, per germline. DNA for the CDR3: TGTGCCAGCAGTCCGGGACAGGGAAGTAGCAACACCATATATTTT. This sequence encodes CASSPGQGSSNTIYF.

This clone showed up just a few times. The chain couples TRBV7-2 to TRBJ1-5; D may be TRBD1 (6 bases). CDR1 SGHTA and CDR2 FQGNSA come from the germline V gene. With 5 bases removed from V and 6 bases from J, the gap between germline ends came to 17 bases. The CDR3 loop spans 15 amino acids. In DNA, the CDR3 is TGTGCCAGCAGCCAAGGCGGGGGGGCTCCTCAGCCCCAGCATTTT. Encoded protein: CASSQGGGAPQPQHF.

J is TRBJ2-1 and V is TRBV18; perhaps TRBD1 as D (6 bases). V was pared by 4 bases and J by 8 bases, with 12 bases between. The CDR3 runs 13 residues. Germline assignment: CDR1 KGHSH and CDR2 LQKENI. The CDR3 sequence: CASSLLGGYEQFF. For the CDR3, the DNA is TGTGCCAGCTCACTCCTAGGGGGTTATGAGCAGTTCTTC.

The chain has TRBV5-1 and TRBJ1-3; TRBD1 matches at 7 bases. V lost 5 bases and J lost 3; bases outside the gene matches: 8. CDR1 and CDR2 from the germline V gene are SGHRS and YFSETQ. This CDR3 has 15 residues. CDR3 region: CASSSGQAFGNTIYF. The CDR3 nucleotides read TGCGCCAGCAGTAGTGGACAGGCATTTGGAAACACCATATATTTT.